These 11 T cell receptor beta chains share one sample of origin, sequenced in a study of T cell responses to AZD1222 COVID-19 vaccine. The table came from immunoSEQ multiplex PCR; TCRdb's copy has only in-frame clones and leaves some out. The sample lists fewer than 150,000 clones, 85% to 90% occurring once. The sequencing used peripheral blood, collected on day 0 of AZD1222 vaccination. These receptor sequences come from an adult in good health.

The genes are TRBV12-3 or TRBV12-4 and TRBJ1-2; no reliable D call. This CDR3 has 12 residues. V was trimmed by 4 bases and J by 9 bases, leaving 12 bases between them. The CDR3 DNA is TGTGCCAGCAGTTCTCAACTTTCTCGCTACACCTTC. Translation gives CASSSQLSRYTF.

This chain's CDR3 is CASSRGARYEQYF. The CDR3 nucleotides read TGTGCCAGCAGTCGAGGGGCCCGTTACGAGCAGTACTTC. The chain uses TRBV6-5 and TRBJ2-7; D tentatively fits TRBD1 or TRBD2 (5 bases each). The ends were cut back, 5 bases at V and 4 bases at J, with 12 bases in the middle. This CDR3 has 13 residues. Germline V gene data show CDR1 as MNHEY and CDR2 as SVGAGI.

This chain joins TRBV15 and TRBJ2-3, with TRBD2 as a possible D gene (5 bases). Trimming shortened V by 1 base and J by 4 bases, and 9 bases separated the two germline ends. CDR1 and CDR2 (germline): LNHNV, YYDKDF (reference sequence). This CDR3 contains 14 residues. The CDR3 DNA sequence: TGTGCCACCAGCAGAGGGAGGTCCTCAGATACGCAGTATTTT. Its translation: CATSRGRSSDTQYF.

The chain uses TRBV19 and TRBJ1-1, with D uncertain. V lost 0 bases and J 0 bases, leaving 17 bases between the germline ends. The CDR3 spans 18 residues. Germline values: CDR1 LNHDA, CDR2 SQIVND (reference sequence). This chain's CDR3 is CASSIESEGLSMNTEAFF. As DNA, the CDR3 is TGTGCCAGTAGTATAGAGTCTGAGGGCCTCTCCATGAACACTGAAGCTTTCTTT.

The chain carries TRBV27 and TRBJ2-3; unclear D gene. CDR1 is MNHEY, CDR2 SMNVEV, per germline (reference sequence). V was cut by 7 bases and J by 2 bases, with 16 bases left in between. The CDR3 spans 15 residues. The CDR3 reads CASTDGWDTTDTQYF. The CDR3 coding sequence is TGTGCCAGCACGGACGGGTGGGATACCACAGATACGCAGTATTTT.

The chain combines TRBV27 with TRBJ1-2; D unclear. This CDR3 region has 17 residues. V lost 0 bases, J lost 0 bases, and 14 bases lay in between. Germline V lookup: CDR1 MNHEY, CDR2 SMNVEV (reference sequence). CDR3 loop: CASSLSIEERANYGYTF. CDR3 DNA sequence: TGTGCCAGCAGTTTATCCATTGAAGAAAGAGCTAACTATGGCTACACCTTC.

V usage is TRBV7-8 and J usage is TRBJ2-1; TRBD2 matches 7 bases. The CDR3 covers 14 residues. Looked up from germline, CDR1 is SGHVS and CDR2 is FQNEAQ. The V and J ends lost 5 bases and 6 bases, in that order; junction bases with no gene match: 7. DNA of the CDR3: TGTGCCAGCAGCACCGGGACTACACTCAATGAGCAGTTCTTC. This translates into CASSTGTTLNEQFF.

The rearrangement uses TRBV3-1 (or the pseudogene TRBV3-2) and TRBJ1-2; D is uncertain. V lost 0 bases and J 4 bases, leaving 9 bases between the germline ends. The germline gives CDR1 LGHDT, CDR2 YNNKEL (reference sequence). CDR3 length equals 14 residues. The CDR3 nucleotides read TGTGCCAGCAGCCAAGAGGATATAAGCTATGGCTACACCTTC. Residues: CASSQEDISYGYTF.

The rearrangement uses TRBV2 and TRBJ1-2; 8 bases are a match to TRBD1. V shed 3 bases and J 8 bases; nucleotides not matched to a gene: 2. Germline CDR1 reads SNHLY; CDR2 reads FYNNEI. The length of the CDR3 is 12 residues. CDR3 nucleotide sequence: TGTGCCAGCAGTGACAGGGGGCAAGGCTACACCTTC. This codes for CASSDRGQGYTF.

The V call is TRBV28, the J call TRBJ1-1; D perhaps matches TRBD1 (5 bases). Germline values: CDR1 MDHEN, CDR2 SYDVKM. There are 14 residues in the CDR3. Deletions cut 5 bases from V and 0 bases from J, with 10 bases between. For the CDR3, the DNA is TGTGCCAGCAGTACCACAGGACTGAACACTGAAGCTTTCTTT. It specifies CASSTTGLNTEAFF. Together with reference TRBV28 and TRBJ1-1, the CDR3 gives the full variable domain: DVKVTQSSRYLVKRTGEKVFLECVQDMDHENMFWYRQDPGLGLRLIYFSYDVKMKEKGDIPEGYSVSREKKERFSLILESASTNQTSMYLCASSTTGLNTEAFFGQGTRLTVV.

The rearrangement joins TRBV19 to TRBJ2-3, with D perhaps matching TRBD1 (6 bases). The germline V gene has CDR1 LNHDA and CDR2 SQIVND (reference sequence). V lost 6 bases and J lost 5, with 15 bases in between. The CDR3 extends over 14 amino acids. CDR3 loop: CASRYTGMQDTQYF. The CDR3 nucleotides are TGTGCCAGTAGGTATACAGGGATGCAAGATACGCAGTATTTT.